The present entry profiles one T cell receptor (beta chain) with its context. This CDR3 contains 14 residues. The V gene's germline CDR1 is MNHEY and CDR2 SMNVEV (reference sequence). V lost 6 bases, J lost 9 bases, and 18 bases lay in between. The data were taken from a study of T cell changes during pregnancy in multiple sclerosis. Using immunoSEQ multiplex PCR, the repertoire was profiled, and TCRdb retains in-frame clones only, with some absent. This sample has roughly 43,000 clones; roughly 87% occur once, and the top ten carry 1% to 1.5%. The sample consisted of CD4+ T cells from peripheral blood mononuclear cells, taken after pregnancy. The chain joins TRBV27 to TRBJ1-5; possible D gene TRBD1, 5 bases. This receptor was taken from a female donor with multiple sclerosis, enrolled in a pregnancy study. The CDR3 here is CASSPTGGIWPQHF. Written as DNA, the CDR3 is TGTGCCAGCAGCCCGACGGGGGGGATCTGGCCCCAGCATTTT.